This TCR beta chain was found in a study of blood T cell repertoires in COVID-19. V trimming: 2 bases; J trimming: 6 bases; junction bases outside the gene matches: 6. CDR1 and CDR2 (germline): SGDLS, YYNGEE. This CDR3 has 15 amino acids. In the study's own analysis: Reference gene primer amplification in the assay estimated nucleated cell counts. The protocol was immunoSEQ multiplex PCR, while the TCRdb copy is restricted to in-frame clones and leaves out a portion. V and J calls and clone size follow that table, whereas D and trimming were derived from the DNA. The sample yields 98,000 or so clones, 80% to 90% seen once.

Sequencing was carried out using peripheral blood. V gene TRBV9 combines with J gene TRBJ2-2; 8 bases are shared with TRBD2. This clonotype was sampled from a human donor in a cohort sampled during active COVID-19. DNA for the CDR3: TGTGCCAGCAGCGTGGGCGGGAGGAGGGCCGGGGAGCTGTTTTTT. This translates into CASSVGGRRAGELFF.